The subject of this entry is one T cell receptor (beta chain). Its antigen specificity is not known. No qualities accompany the bases; no much larger clone lies one base away. The data stem from a study of response to subunit inactivated influenza vaccine (dated by TCRdb to the late 2010s). As for the study more broadly: To follow how T cells responded to a trivalent subunit inactivated influenza vaccine, the researchers relied on deep quantitative profiling of the T cell receptor repertoire.

To prepare the library, RT-PCR was applied. The sequencer listed for this sample is Illumina HiSeq 2500. TCRdb reworked the public reads: Q25 trimming with fastp, MiXCR clone assembly, productive beta chains retained. Under each unique CDR3 protein, matching rows form one entry showing the most common genes and DNA. This sample gives 600,000 to 700,000 distinct CDR3 sequences in total; about 14% of them show up just once. 7.5% to 8% of the sample lies in the top ten. Overall study outcomes, separate from this receptor: The authors proposed that each seasonal influenza vaccination may bring in only a limited number of new T cells.

CDR3 length: 15 amino acids, cysteine to phenylalanine. The sequence is cut down to CDR3 DNA, 45 bases in frame from base 1. V drops 6 bases and J drops 5 bases, leaving 20 bases in between. The rearrangement combines TRBV12-3 or TRBV12-4 with TRBJ2-7; the D segment is perhaps TRBD1 or TRBD2, each sharing 6 matched bases. The specimen was PBMCs from blood, collected less than 15 days before vaccination. The clonotype comes from a man aged 50 to 59 who received an inactivated influenza vaccine. Donor details come from another sample of the same person, matched by shared clones. The CDR3 sequence is CASSPGADPSNEQYF. In nucleotides, the sequence is TGTGCCAGCAGCCCGGGGGCGGATCCTTCGAACGAGCAGTACTTC.